The 9 T cell receptor beta chains reported below all come from one sample, sequenced in a study of blood T cell repertoires in COVID-19. The method was immunoSEQ multiplex PCR; TCRdb's version includes in-frame clones alone and lacks a portion of them. The profile covers under 200,000 clones, with 70% to 90% appearing a single time and 8% to 10% taken by the ten largest. The sample taken for sequencing was peripheral blood. These TCRs come from a man aged 60-69 years with acute or convalescent COVID-19.

The chain is built from TRBV9 and TRBJ1-2; maybe TRBD1 (6 bases). The V end lost 3 bases, the J end lost 0 bases, and 15 bases lay between the germline ends. CDR1 and CDR2 (germline): SGDLS, YYNGEE. The CDR3 has 16 amino acids. CDR3 DNA: TGTGCCAGCAGCGGCGGGGGCAGTCGGGCTAACTATGGCTACACCTTC. It is translated as CASSGGGSRANYGYTF.

The chain joins TRBV9 to TRBJ2-7; a possible D gene is TRBD2 (6 bases). The germline V and J ends were trimmed by 2 bases and 6 bases, with 12 bases remaining between them. The CDR3 runs to 13 residues. Germline V lookup: CDR1 SGDLS, CDR2 YYNGEE. CDR3 DNA sequence: TGTGCCAGCAGCGTGGCGACCGGGAGCGAGCAGTACTTC. Amino acid sequence: CASSVATGSEQYF.

V gene TRBV7-3 combines with J gene TRBJ2-5; the D gene is possibly TRBD2 (5 bases). Trimming took 4 bases from V and 5 from J, leaving 11 bases between them. The CDR3 covers 13 residues. CDR1 SGHTA and CDR2 FQGTGA come from the germline V gene. CDR3 sequence (DNA): TGTGCCAGCAGCTCGGGGTCAAGGGAGACCCAGTACTTC. Its protein product is CASSSGSRETQYF.

CDR3 loop: CASSKAGGELTYEQYF. DNA of the CDR3: TGTGCCAGCAGCAAAGCAGGAGGGGAATTGACCTACGAGCAGTACTTC. The chain carries TRBV21-1 and TRBJ2-7; the table calls TRBD2, which could not be checked here. TRBV21-1 is annotated as a pseudogene. CDR3 length: 16 residues.

The CDR3 nucleotides read TGCGCCAGCAGCTCGATGACAGGGGGCCTGTACGCTTCACCCCTCCACTTT. Its protein is CASSSMTGGLYASPLHF. The J gene is TRBJ1-6, the V gene TRBV5-1; 10 bases fit TRBD1. CDR3 length equals 17 residues. After removal of 3 bases from V and 9 bases from J, the junction contained 12 bases not matched to a gene. The germline V gene encodes CDR1 SGHRS and CDR2 YFSETQ.

In its sample, this clone was seen a few times. The genes are TRBV15 and TRBJ1-2; D perhaps matches TRBD1 (6 bases). V was cut by 5 bases and J by 4 bases, with 23 bases left in between. Per germline, CDR1 LNHNV and CDR2 YYDKDF (reference sequence). This CDR3 comprises 17 residues. CDR3 amino acids: CATSPIRDRSIPYGYTF. The CDR3 bases are TGTGCCACCAGCCCAATTAGAGACAGGAGTATTCCCTATGGCTACACCTTC. Full variable domain (missing parts from reference TRBV15 and TRBJ1-2): DAMVIQNPRYQVTQFGKPVTLSCSQTLNHNVMYWYQQKSSQAPKLLFHYYDKDFNNEADTPDNFQSRRPNTSFCFLDIRSPGLGDTAMYLCATSPIRDRSIPYGYTFGSGTRLTVV.

The chain couples TRBV5-4 to TRBJ2-1; 7 bases fit TRBD1. In germline, CDR1 is SGHNT, CDR2 YYREEE (reference sequence). The CDR3 runs 16 residues. With 4 bases clipped from V and 4 bases from J, the junction kept 11 bases outside the gene matches. The DNA for the CDR3 is TGTGCCAGCAGCCGGGACCGGGACAGCAGGTACAATGAGCAGTTCTTC. This sequence encodes CASSRDRDSRYNEQFF.

Comments on this clone: This same CDR3 is encoded by further DNA sequences in the sample. The chain couples TRBV6-5 to TRBJ1-1; 10 nucleotides line up with TRBD1. The J segment lost 4 bases and the V segment lost 6 bases, leaving 2 bases of the junction unmatched. This CDR3 is 13 amino acids long. Germline V gene sequence: CDR1 MNHEY, CDR2 SVGAGI. CDR3: CASRRTGGTEAFF. Here the CDR3 DNA reads TGTGCCAGCAGAAGGACAGGGGGCACTGAAGCTTTCTTT.

The gene calls are TRBV5-1 and TRBJ2-5; 9 bases align to TRBD2. Germline assignment: CDR1 SGHRS and CDR2 YFSETQ. The CDR3 totals 16 residues. V shed 4 bases, J shed 5 bases, and the junction held 12 bases outside the gene matches. In DNA, the CDR3 is TGCGCCAGCAGCCCGGTGGGGCTAGCGGGACTGGAGACCCAGTACTTC. Protein sequence: CASSPVGLAGLETQYF. The complete variable domain, with remaining parts taken from reference TRBV5-1 and TRBJ2-5, reads KAGVTQTPRYLIKTRGQQVTLSCSPISGHRSVSWYQQTPGQGLQFLFEYFSETQRNKGNFPGRFSGRQFSNSRSEMNVSTLELGDSALYLCASSPVGLAGLETQYFGPGTRLLVL.